This T cell receptor (beta chain) was captured in a study of blood T cell repertoires in COVID-19. Study background: Sources were T cells, B-cell-depleted T cells, or PBMCs; the material itself was cDNA or gDNA.

The protocol was immunoSEQ multiplex PCR, while the TCRdb copy is restricted to in-frame clones and leaves out a portion. The data contain about 130,000 clones, around 86% of them singletons. V lost 1 base, J lost 1 base, and 16 bases lay in between. Germline CDR1 SGHDN, CDR2 FVKESK. The CDR3 consists of 18 residues. The rearrangement joins TRBV14 to TRBJ1-4, with D perhaps TRBD1 (5 bases). The material sequenced was peripheral blood. The clonotype originates from a woman aged 70-85 years with COVID-19, enrolled during active disease. CDR3 sequence (DNA): TGTGCCAGCAGCCAAGGAAAAAGGACATTAGTAACTAATGAAAAACTGTTTTTT. Translating gives CASSQGKRTLVTNEKLFF.